The sequence of this T cell receptor (beta chain) was determined in a study of CD8+CD57+ T cells in acquired aplastic anemia. Looking at the study overall: The average for DNA from sorted CD4+ and CD8+ cells was 2.5 to 4 ug. CD4+ cell libraries from healthy donors averaged approximately 10 million reads.

Genomic DNA templated the TCR beta VDJ and CDR3 profiling. Via MiXCR, TCRdb re-called the reads, giving one row per CDR3 protein. The table includes approximately 99,000 distinct CDR3 sequences, under 60% detected once. The sample holds many counts of this clonotype. Its target is not known. Germline CDR1 MNHNS, CDR2 SASEGT. The length of the CDR3 is 14 residues. The trim removed 10 bases at V and 0 bases at J, leaving 8 bases unmatched. Overall study findings and caveats: Patients and controls shared twenty-nine CD8+ CDR3 sequences. A significant difference in CD8+ Simpson's diversity between patients and controls was not found.

This chain uses TRBV6-1 with TRBJ2-7, with 8 positions matching TRBD1. This TCR was sampled from a human donor in good health, serving as a control. The source material was sorted CD4+, CD8+, or CD8+CD57+ T cells (not recorded which) from PBMCs. CDR3 nucleotides: TGTGCCACCGCGGACAGGGACGTCTCCTACGAGCAGTACTTC. It codes for CATADRDVSYEQYF.